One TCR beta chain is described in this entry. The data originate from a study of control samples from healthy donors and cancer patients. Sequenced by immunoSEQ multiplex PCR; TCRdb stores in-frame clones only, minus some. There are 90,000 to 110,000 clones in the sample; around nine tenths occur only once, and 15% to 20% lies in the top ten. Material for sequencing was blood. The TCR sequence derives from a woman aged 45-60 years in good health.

CDR3 sequence (DNA): TGTGCCAGCCGTAGAGGACTCACCACAGATACGCAGTATTTT. Protein product: CASRRGLTTDTQYF. The gene calls are TRBV19 and TRBJ2-3, with D possibly matching TRBD2 (5 bases). This CDR3 is 14 amino acids long. Trimming cost V 9 bases and J 2 bases, with 15 bases left between them. Looked up from germline, CDR1 is LNHDA and CDR2 is SQIVND (reference sequence).